The 15 T cell receptor beta chains below all came from one sample that was sequenced in a study of blood T cell repertoires in COVID-19 (dated by TCRdb to between 2020 and 2021). Receptor libraries were prepared by the immunoSEQ multiplex PCR assay. TCRdb stores this immuneACCESS table with in-frame sequences only. Part of the clones is absent; in the studies checked, under half of the shortfall reflects unresolved V genes, and no reason is known for the rest. The sample table contains some 88,000 clones; only one count was recorded for 75% to 85% of them. The ten largest clones represent approximately 25% of the sample. The sequencing input was peripheral blood. The receptors originated from a human donor in a cohort sampled during active COVID-19.

The chain employs TRBV7-9 and TRBJ1-2, with a possible D match to TRBD1 (5 bases). Per the germline V gene, CDR1 is SEHNR and CDR2 is FQNEAQ (reference sequence). The V end lost 1 base, the J end lost 5 bases, and 11 bases lay between the germline ends. CDR3 size: 14 residues. Here the CDR3 DNA reads TGTGCCAGCAGCTTAGGGACAATCTTTTATGGCTACACCTTC. This gives the protein CASSLGTIFYGYTF.

This clone appeared a few times. The chain joins TRBV19 to TRBJ1-5; no firm D call. The germline gives CDR1 LNHDA, CDR2 SQIVND (reference sequence). This CDR3 comprises 16 residues. V lost 7 bases, J lost 9 bases, and 25 bases lay in between. The CDR3 bases are TGTGCCAGTAAGTTTCGGGGTGAGTCAGAAGGTTGGCCCCAGCATTTT. As protein: CASKFRGESEGWPQHF.

The chain recombines TRBV19 with TRBJ1-6; no clear D. Between the trimmed V and J ends, which lost 5 bases and 0 bases, there was a span of 11 bases. The CDR3 runs to 16 residues. Germline V gene lookup returns CDR1 LNHDA and CDR2 SQIVND (reference sequence). DNA of the CDR3: TGTGCCAGTAGTCCGTCACACAGCTCCTATAATTCACCCCTCCACTTT. Translating gives CASSPSHSSYNSPLHF.

The rearrangement links TRBV19 to TRBJ2-5, with 13 bases that match TRBD2. The CDR3 covers 18 residues. The germline V gene has CDR1 LNHDA and CDR2 SQIVND (reference sequence). V dropped 1 base and J dropped 2; count of bases not matched to a gene: 7. The CDR3 spells CASSIGLAGGRLQETQYF. The CDR3 region has the DNA TGTGCCAGTAGTATAGGACTAGCGGGGGGCAGATTACAAGAGACCCAGTACTTC.

Written as DNA, the CDR3 is TGTGCCAGCTCACCTGCCGTAACCAGCTCCTACGAGCAGTACTTC. It translates to CASSPAVTSSYEQYF. The chain couples TRBV18 to TRBJ2-7; D remains unclear. This CDR3 has 15 amino acids. V was shortened by 3 bases and J by 0 bases, with 12 bases between the two germline ends. Germline V lookup: CDR1 KGHSH, CDR2 LQKENI.

The chain carries TRBV4-2 and TRBJ2-1, with 12 bases lining up with TRBD1. V shed 4 bases, J shed 7 bases, and the junction held 2 bases outside the gene matches. Germline CDR1 reads LGHNA; CDR2 reads YNFKEQ. The CDR3 has 14 amino acids. CDR3 region: CASSPGQGANEQFF. The CDR3 DNA sequence: TGTGCCAGCAGCCCGGGACAGGGGGCGAATGAGCAGTTCTTC.

V usage is TRBV5-1 and J usage is TRBJ2-4, with 8 nucleotides matching TRBD2. The CDR3 has 16 amino acids. From germline, CDR1 is SGHRS and CDR2 YFSETQ. V dropped 4 bases and J dropped 3; count of bases not matched to a gene: 9. CDR3 sequence: CASSLETGGDKNIQYF. In DNA form, the CDR3 reads TGCGCCAGCAGCCTTGAAACGGGAGGGGACAAAAACATTCAGTACTTC. Full variable domain (missing parts from reference TRBV5-1 and TRBJ2-4): KAGVTQTPRYLIKTRGQQVTLSCSPISGHRSVSWYQQTPGQGLQFLFEYFSETQRNKGNFPGRFSGRQFSNSRSEMNVSTLELGDSALYLCASSLETGGDKNIQYFGAGTRLSVL.

This chain uses TRBV10-3 with TRBJ2-3; weak D call: TRBD2 (6 bases). The CDR3 loop spans 18 amino acids. The germline V gene has CDR1 ENHRY and CDR2 SYGVKD. Between the trimmed V and J ends, which lost 2 bases and 2 bases, there was a span of 20 bases. This CDR3 reads CAISENDAGLRPTDTQYF. The CDR3 region has the DNA TGTGCCATCAGTGAGAACGATGCAGGACTACGACCCACAGATACGCAGTATTTT.

J is TRBJ2-2 and V is TRBV25-1, with D perhaps matching TRBD2 (7 bases). Looked up from germline, CDR1 is MGHDK and CDR2 is SYGVNS. Trimming took 8 bases from V and 2 from J, leaving 18 bases between them. The CDR3 runs 16 residues. The CDR3 nucleotides read TGTGCCAGCGGAGGGGGGGCAGGGAGTAACACCGGGGAGCTGTTTTTT. Protein sequence: CASGGGAGSNTGELFF.

The rearrangement uses TRBV5-5 and TRBJ1-4; TRBD1 is a possible D gene (6 bases). Germline V gives CDR1 SGHKS, CDR2 YYEKEE (reference sequence). V dropped 3 bases and J dropped 5 bases, with 11 bases sitting between them. The CDR3 extends over 14 amino acids. This CDR3 reads CASSWTDENEKLFF. DNA of the CDR3: TGTGCCAGCAGCTGGACAGACGAAAATGAAAAACTGTTTTTT.

J is TRBJ2-2 and V is TRBV5-1; tentative D call: TRBD2 (5 bases). This CDR3 comprises 14 residues. Germline V lookup: CDR1 SGHRS, CDR2 YFSETQ. The V end was cut by 4 bases, the J end by 4 bases, with 11 bases between. The DNA for the CDR3 is TGCGCCAGCAGCCCCCGGGGTAGCACCGGGGAGCTGTTTTTT. It encodes CASSPRGSTGELFF.

The rearrangement links TRBV6-5 to TRBJ1-3, with D uncertain. Germline V gives CDR1 MNHEY, CDR2 SVGAGI. V lost 4 bases and J lost 3, with 7 bases in between. This CDR3 contains 13 residues. CDR3: CASSFTSGNTIYF. The CDR3 DNA reads TGTGCCAGCAGTTTCACAAGTGGAAACACCATATATTTT.

This clone was found many times. The chain recombines TRBV2 with TRBJ2-7; 12 bases match TRBD1. The trim removed 8 bases at V and 6 bases at J, leaving 2 bases unmatched. This CDR3 comprises 12 residues. Germline V CDR1 and CDR2: SNHLY, FYNNEI. CDR3 in DNA: TGTGCCAGCGGGACAGGGGGCGGCGAGCAGTACTTC. This codes for CASGTGGGEQYF.

V is TRBV5-6 and J is TRBJ1-1; TRBD1 agrees at 7 bases. This CDR3 is built from 16 residues. Trimming cost V 0 bases and J 9 bases; bases outside gene matches: 14. From germline, CDR1 is SGHDT and CDR2 YYEEEE. Written as DNA, the CDR3 is TGTGCCAGCAGCTTGGAACGGTCTAAGGGACAGAGAAAAGCTTTCTTT. This codes for CASSLERSKGQRKAFF.

J is TRBJ2-3 and V is TRBV19; 7 bases line up with TRBD2. CDR3 length: 15 amino acids. Germline lookup yields CDR1 LNHDA and CDR2 SQIVND (reference sequence). With V trimmed by 4 bases and J by 0 bases, 4 bases remained unmatched. The CDR3 DNA reads as TGTGCCAGTAGTAGCGGTAGCGGGAGCACAGATACGCAGTATTTT. Translated: CASSSGSGSTDTQYF.